The clone carrying this T cell receptor beta chain was detected once. Its cognate antigen is unknown. The sample originates from a study of shared clonotypes between healthy human individuals. Study-wide findings and caveats: Across subsets, estimated richness was generally greater for naive than for memory populations.

Some clones are missing from TCRdb's copy, which holds only in-frame ones; the method was immunoSEQ multiplex PCR. The sample comprises approximately 1,000,000 clones, about 84% of which are singletons, and under 0.65% rests with the top ten. The CDR3 extends over 17 amino acids. The germline gives CDR1 MNHNS, CDR2 SASEGT. V lost 0 bases to trimming and J lost 4 bases, with 18 bases between them. Donors were Caucasian adults residing in Nashville, Tennessee, USA. This TCR came from a man aged 18 to 30 in good health. Some clones in this sample may be carry-over from other donors' samples. The chain combines TRBV6-1 with TRBJ2-5, with D maybe TRBD1 (7 bases). The specimen was memory CD4+ T cells from PBMCs. Stated subset: CD45RA-negative fraction. This CDR3 is CASSEALRAGGGETQYF. The CDR3 DNA is TGTGCCAGCAGTGAAGCGCTTCGGGCAGGGGGAGGAGAGACCCAGTACTTC.